The present T cell receptor (beta chain) was sequenced within a study of T cells expressing NK-cell markers. Broader study findings: Dominance of the CD3+CD56-NKG2C+ fraction by these clonotypes also held in a handful of donors. NKG2C+ dominant clonotypes from more than 5 donors made up about 1.0-7.5% of CD8+ T cells.

The CDR3 sequence is 16 residues long. Germline V gives CDR1 SGHRS, CDR2 YFSETQ. TCRdb reanalyzed the 5' RACE reads and collapses them to one entry per CDR3 protein, without DNA. The clone table shows tens of thousands of distinct CDR3 sequences, with the ten largest holding about 55%. Turning to this clonotype: Its antigen is as yet unknown.

The receptor was derived from a woman between 18 and 70 years old in good health. The rearrangement links TRBV5-1 to TRBJ2-7; TCRdb names TRBD1, which stays unverified in the absence of DNA. The sequenced sample was blood T cells: a sorted CD56 or NKG2C T cell subset, CD4+ or CD8+ T cells, or bulk PBMC T cells (not recorded which). The CDR3 sequence: CASRIGQDELSYEQYF.